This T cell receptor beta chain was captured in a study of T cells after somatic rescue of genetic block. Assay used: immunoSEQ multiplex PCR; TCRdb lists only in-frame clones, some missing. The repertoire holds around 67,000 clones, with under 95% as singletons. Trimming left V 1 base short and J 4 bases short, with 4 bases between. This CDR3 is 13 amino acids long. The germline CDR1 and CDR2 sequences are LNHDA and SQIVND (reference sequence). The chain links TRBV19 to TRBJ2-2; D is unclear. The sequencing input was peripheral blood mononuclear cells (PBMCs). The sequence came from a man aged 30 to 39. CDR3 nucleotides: TGTGCCAGTAGTATAGCGAGCACCGGGGAGCTGTTTTTT. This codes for CASSIASTGELFF.